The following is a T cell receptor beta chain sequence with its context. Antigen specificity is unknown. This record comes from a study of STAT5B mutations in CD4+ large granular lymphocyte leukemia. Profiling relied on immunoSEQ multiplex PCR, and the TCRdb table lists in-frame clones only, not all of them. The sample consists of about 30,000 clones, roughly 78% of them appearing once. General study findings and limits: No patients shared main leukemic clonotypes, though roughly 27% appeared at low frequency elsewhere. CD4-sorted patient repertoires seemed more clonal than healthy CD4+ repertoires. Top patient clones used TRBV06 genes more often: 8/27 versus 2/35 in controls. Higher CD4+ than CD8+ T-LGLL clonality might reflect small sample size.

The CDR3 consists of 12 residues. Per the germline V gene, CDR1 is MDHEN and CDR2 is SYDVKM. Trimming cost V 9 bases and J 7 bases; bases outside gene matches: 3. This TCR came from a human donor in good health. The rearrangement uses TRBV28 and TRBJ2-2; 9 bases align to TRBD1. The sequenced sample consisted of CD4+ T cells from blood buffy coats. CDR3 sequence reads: CASDRGSGELFF. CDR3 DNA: TGTGCCAGTGACAGGGGGAGCGGGGAGCTGTTTTTT.